This T cell receptor beta chain is drawn from a study of human T cells and chemical hapten exposure. The sample's time point: patch test 1, 2 weeks after DPC sensitization. Treatment here: therapeutic diphenylcyclopropenone sensitization with weekly scalp DPC. As regards this clonotype: This may stem from a read error, because a much larger clone lies one nucleotide away.

The germline V and J ends were trimmed by 8 bases and 7 bases, with 15 bases remaining between them. Germline V CDR1 and CDR2: SSHAT, FNYEAQ (reference sequence). The CDR3 has 13 residues. A single record per CDR3 protein comes from TCRdb applying MiXCR to the RACE reads. The sample lists under 450,000 distinct CDR3 sequences; approximately 5.1% were seen once. The rearrangement joins TRBV7-7 to TRBJ2-1; weak D call: TRBD2 (6 bases). The TCR sequence derives from a woman aged 45-65 years with alopecia areata. Some clones in this sample may be carry-over from other donors' samples. Specimen: whole blood, collected in connection with sensitization to the hapten diphenylcyclopropenone (DPC). This chain's CDR3 is CASGQGGQNEQFF. DNA of the CDR3: TGTGCCAGCGGCCAAGGAGGGCAAAATGAGCAGTTCTTC.